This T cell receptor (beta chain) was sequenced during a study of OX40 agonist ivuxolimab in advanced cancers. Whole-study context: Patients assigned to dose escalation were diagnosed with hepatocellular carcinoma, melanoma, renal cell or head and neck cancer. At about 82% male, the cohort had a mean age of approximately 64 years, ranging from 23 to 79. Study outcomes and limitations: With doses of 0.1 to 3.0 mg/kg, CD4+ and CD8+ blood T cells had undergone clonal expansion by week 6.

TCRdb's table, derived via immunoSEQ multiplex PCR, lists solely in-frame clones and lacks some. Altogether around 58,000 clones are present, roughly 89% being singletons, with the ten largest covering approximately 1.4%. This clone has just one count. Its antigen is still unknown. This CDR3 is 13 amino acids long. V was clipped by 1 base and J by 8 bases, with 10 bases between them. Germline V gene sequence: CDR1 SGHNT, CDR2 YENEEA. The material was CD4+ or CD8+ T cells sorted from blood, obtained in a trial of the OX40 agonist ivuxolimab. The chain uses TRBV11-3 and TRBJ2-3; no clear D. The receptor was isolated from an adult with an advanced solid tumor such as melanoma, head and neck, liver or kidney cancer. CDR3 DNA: TGTGCCAGCAGCTTAGTACCCGACGGTACGCAGTATTTT. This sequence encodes CASSLVPDGTQYF.